This is a list of T cell receptor beta chains from one sample in a study of monozygotic twins with inflammatory bowel disease. TCRdb re-called the 5' RACE reads; one entry per CDR3 protein, DNA not given. The table lists just over 300,000 distinct CDR3 sequences. The sequencing sample was made of blood. The receptors originated from a human donor with ulcerative colitis or Crohn's disease, or a healthy co-twin of an affected twin (not recorded which). The CDR3 runs from the conserved cysteine through the conserved F or W. Each record gives: V gene, J gene, CDR3 protein.

V: TRBV7-9; J: TRBJ1-5; CDR3: CASSEAGGGNQPQHF
V: TRBV10-3; J: TRBJ2-7; CDR3: CAATGTGGGEQYF
V: TRBV20-1; J: TRBJ2-1; CDR3: CSASVDPSLSNEQFF
V: TRBV10-2; J: TRBJ1-2; CDR3: CASRDVPAYGYTF
V: TRBV28; J: TRBJ2-3; CDR3: CASRGPTSERSGGTDTQYF
V: TRBV5-1; J: TRBJ2-1; CDR3: CASSFNNEQFF
V: TRBV5-1; J: TRBJ1-1; CDR3: CASSLNTGRMNTEAFF
V: TRBV7-2; J: TRBJ2-7; CDR3: CASSLDRTLFYEQYF
V: TRBV18; J: TRBJ2-3; CDR3: CASSEFSGTDTQYF
V: TRBV18; J: TRBJ2-7; CDR3: CASSPVAGGPGEQYF
V: TRBV24-1; J: TRBJ2-1; CDR3: CATSGSGKFMGQFF
V: TRBV28; J: TRBJ2-7; CDR3: CASSRQGTSYEQYF
V: TRBV27; J: TRBJ2-7; CDR3: CASSFPGGAYEQYF
V: TRBV12-3/TRBV12-4; J: TRBJ1-2; CDR3: CASSTRTGNYGYTF
V: TRBV6-2/TRBV6-3; J: TRBJ2-7; CDR3: CASSYYFEQYF
V: TRBV6-5; J: TRBJ2-7; CDR3: CASSYYGSGRRYEQYF
V: TRBV6-5; J: TRBJ2-5; CDR3: CASSYLGRGRDETQYF
V: TRBV6-5; J: TRBJ1-1; CDR3: CASSYRLWGDRGLNTEAFF
V: TRBV4-1; J: TRBJ2-4; CDR3: CASSQGVTPGRLIQAKNIQYF
V: TRBV7-2; J: TRBJ2-7; CDR3: CASSLKAGAYEQYF
V: TRBV9; J: TRBJ1-1; CDR3: CASSVVRVRGTEAFF
V: TRBV12-3/TRBV12-4; J: TRBJ1-6; CDR3: CASSLASNSLPLHF
V: TRBV7-2; J: TRBJ2-7; CDR3: CASSLRKAGGQEQYF
V: TRBV20-1; J: TRBJ2-5; CDR3: CSAPRTSGSKTQYF
V: TRBV19; J: TRBJ2-7; CDR3: CASSPQQGAFQRGYEQYF
V: TRBV4-3; J: TRBJ1-5; CDR3: CASSQFWGGQGQPQHF
V: TRBV28; J: TRBJ2-7; CDR3: CASSTGLGPYEQYF
V: TRBV7-2; J: TRBJ1-5; CDR3: CASSLDRVANQPQHF
V: TRBV25-1; J: TRBJ2-7; CDR3: CASMVAGGNEQYF
V: TRBV12-3/TRBV12-4; J: TRBJ2-2; CDR3: CASSPQGANGELFF
V: TRBV9; J: TRBJ1-2; CDR3: CASSVQRKEYGYTF
V: TRBV4-3; J: TRBJ2-7; CDR3: CASSQGLGLAVTYEQYF
V: TRBV25-1; J: TRBJ2-3; CDR3: CASMSDRAADTQYF
V: TRBV20-1; J: TRBJ1-6; CDR3: CSARDLSYLHF
V: TRBV7-9; J: TRBJ2-7; CDR3: CASSLEGTLYEQYF
V: TRBV6-5; J: TRBJ1-2; CDR3: CASSYEPIGDYGYTF
V: TRBV7-9; J: TRBJ2-3; CDR3: CASSLSGRGTDTQYF
V: TRBV7-8; J: TRBJ2-3; CDR3: CASSLEVLLTDTQYF
V: TRBV5-4; J: TRBJ2-4; CDR3: CASSLDRATSGRGEVAKNIQYF
V: TRBV29-1; J: TRBJ2-7; CDR3: CSVRGLAGLDYEQYF
V: TRBV5-5; J: TRBJ1-5; CDR3: CASSLKGAGQPQHF
V: TRBV27; J: TRBJ2-1; CDR3: CASSFRLTLGNEQFF
V: TRBV7-2; J: TRBJ2-7; CDR3: CASSRDGPYEQYF
V: TRBV20-1; J: TRBJ2-7; CDR3: CSARKTSPYEQYF
V: TRBV6-2/TRBV6-3; J: TRBJ2-7; CDR3: CASSYFPRGNEQYF
V: TRBV27; J: TRBJ1-2; CDR3: CASSYTDRGVYGYTF
V: TRBV28; J: TRBJ2-5; CDR3: CASSFDGGGALGTQYF